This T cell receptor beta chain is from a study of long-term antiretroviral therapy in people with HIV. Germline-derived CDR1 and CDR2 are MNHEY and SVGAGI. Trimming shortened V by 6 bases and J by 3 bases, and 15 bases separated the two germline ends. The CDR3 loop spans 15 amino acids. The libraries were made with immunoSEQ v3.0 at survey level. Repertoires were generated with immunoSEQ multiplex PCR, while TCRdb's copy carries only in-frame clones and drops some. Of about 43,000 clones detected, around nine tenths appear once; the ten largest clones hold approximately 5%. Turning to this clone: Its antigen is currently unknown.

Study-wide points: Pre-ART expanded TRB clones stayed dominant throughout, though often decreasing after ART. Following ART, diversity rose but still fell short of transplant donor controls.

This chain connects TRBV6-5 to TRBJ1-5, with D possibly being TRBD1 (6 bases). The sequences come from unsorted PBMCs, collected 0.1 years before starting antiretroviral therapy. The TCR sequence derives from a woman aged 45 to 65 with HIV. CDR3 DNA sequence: TGTGCCAGCAGCCGAACAGGGTTTGTCAATCAGCCCCAGCATTTT. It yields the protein CASSRTGFVNQPQHF.